The 20 T cell receptor beta chains below all came from one sample that was sequenced in a study of T cells after somatic rescue of genetic block. TCRdb keeps only in-frame clones here, not all; method: immunoSEQ multiplex PCR. The sample holds roughly 7,000 clones, around 81% seen once. The sequenced sample was peripheral blood mononuclear cells (PBMCs). These receptor sequences come from a boy aged 5 to 17.

The CDR3 spells CASIRQGYTEAFF. The DNA for the CDR3 is TGTGCCAGCATTCGACAGGGATATACTGAAGCTTTCTTT. The chain joins TRBV6-4 to TRBJ1-1, with 7 bases lining up with TRBD1. In germline, CDR1 is MRHNA, CDR2 SNTAGT. The V and J ends lost 7 bases and 5 bases, in that order; junction bases with no gene match: 7. The length of the CDR3 is 13 residues.

This chain connects TRBV25-1 to TRBJ2-7, with a possible D match to TRBD1 (6 bases). The CDR3 is 13 amino acids. V lost 4 bases, J lost 3 bases, and 10 bases lay in between. Germline CDR1 reads MGHDK; CDR2 reads SYGVNS. Written as DNA, the CDR3 is TGTGCCAGCAGTGTGCAGGGGTTCTACGAGCAGTACTTC. Its protein product is CASSVQGFYEQYF.

The gene calls are TRBV6-5 and TRBJ2-2; 11 nucleotides line up with TRBD1. Germline-derived CDR1 and CDR2 are MNHEY and SVGAGI. V gave up 6 bases and J gave up 4 bases; unmatched junction bases: 4. This CDR3 comprises 15 residues. The CDR3 bases are TGTGCCAGCAGGTCCGGGACAGGGGGCACCGGGGAGCTGTTTTTT. Protein sequence: CASRSGTGGTGELFF.

This clone was detected only a few times. The rearrangement joins TRBV4-3 to TRBJ2-7, with 7 positions matching TRBD1. CDR3 size: 16 residues. Trimming at V came to 3 bases and at J to 0 bases, leaving 8 bases not matched to a gene. CDR1 is LGHNA and CDR2 is YSLEER in the germline V gene. The CDR3 DNA is TGCGCCAGCAGCCAGTTGCTGGGACAGAGCTCCTACGAGCAGTACTTC. It specifies CASSQLLGQSSYEQYF.

Comment on this clone: At one end the junction does not follow the germline gene, possibly because of a read error. The chain recombines TRBV5-4 with TRBJ1-1, with a tentative D call TRBD1 (5 bases). In germline, CDR1 is SGHNT, CDR2 YYREEE (reference sequence). The CDR3 loop spans 12 amino acids. The CDR3 loop reads CASSLGVSGHHF. In nucleotides, the CDR3 is TGTGCCAGCAGCTTGGGAGTGTCCGGACATCACTTT.

The chain uses TRBV4-1 and TRBJ2-7; weak D call: TRBD1 (5 bases). The CDR3 extends over 14 amino acids. Germline-derived CDR1 and CDR2 are MGHRA and YSYEKL. V was cut by 0 bases and J by 2 bases, with 8 bases left in between. CDR3 protein: CASSQEDRPYEQYF. The DNA for the CDR3 is TGCGCCAGCAGCCAAGAAGACAGACCCTACGAGCAGTACTTC.

This chain joins TRBV7-8 and TRBJ2-3, with no clear D. The V end was cut by 3 bases, the J end by 5 bases, with 15 bases between. CDR1 and CDR2 (germline): SGHVS, FQNEAQ. The CDR3 has 15 amino acids. The CDR3 is CASSLPNLAGDTQYF. The CDR3, as DNA: TGTGCCAGCAGCTTGCCAAATCTGGCCGGAGATACGCAGTATTTT.

The chain uses TRBV7-2 and TRBJ1-4, with D tentatively TRBD1 (5 bases). The CDR3 extends over 15 amino acids. V lost 6 bases and J 3 bases, leaving 14 bases between the germline ends. CDR1 and CDR2 from the germline V gene are SGHTA and FQGNSA. The DNA of the CDR3 is TGTGCCAGCAGATCGTATCAGGGTCCTAATGAAAAACTGTTTTTT. It is translated as CASRSYQGPNEKLFF.

This chain connects TRBV2 to TRBJ2-5; 8 bases align to TRBD1. The end of the DNA fits TRBJ2-7 better, so the J call may be wrong. CDR1 and CDR2 (germline): SNHLY, FYNNEI. This CDR3 has 16 amino acids. CDR3 residues: CASRWDRPSDMGEQYF. For the CDR3, the DNA is TGTGCCAGCAGATGGGACAGGCCTTCCGATATGGGCGAGCAGTACTTC.

This chain connects TRBV6-1 to TRBJ2-7, with D hard to call. The germline gives CDR1 MNHNS, CDR2 SASEGT. The CDR3 has 10 amino acids. The V end was cut by 3 bases, the J end by 7 bases, with 4 bases between. The CDR3 DNA reads as TGTGCCAGCAGTGAGGGGGAGCAGTACTTC. Protein: CASSEGEQYF.

The rearrangement uses TRBV10-3 and TRBJ2-5; TRBD2 matches at 8 bases. From germline, CDR1 is ENHRY and CDR2 SYGVKD. This CDR3 is 14 amino acids long. After removal of 4 bases from V and 4 bases from J, the junction contained 5 bases not matched to a gene. For the CDR3, the DNA is TGTGCCATCAGTGCCGGGAGGGGCGGAGAGACCCAGTACTTC. It codes for CAISAGRGGETQYF.

This chain connects TRBV5-5 to TRBJ2-7; weak D call: TRBD2 (7 bases). Germline CDR1 is SGHKS and CDR2 is YYEKEE (reference sequence). The CDR3 contains 16 residues. V gave up 6 bases and J gave up 2 bases, with 21 bases separating them. This CDR3 reads CASIKGGAGLTYEQYF. The CDR3 DNA is TGTGCCAGCATCAAAGGGGGAGCGGGATTAACCTACGAGCAGTACTTC.

This clone was observed a handful of times. V and J are TRBV6-5 and TRBJ1-3; a possible D gene is TRBD1 (5 bases). The germline V and J ends were trimmed by 6 bases and 0 bases, with 9 bases remaining between them. The CDR3 covers 14 residues. The germline V gene encodes CDR1 MNHEY and CDR2 SVGAGI. CDR3 residues: CASRHQGSGNTIYF. The CDR3 DNA follows: TGTGCCAGCAGACATCAGGGCTCTGGAAACACCATATATTTT.

V and J are TRBV18 and TRBJ2-1; D perhaps matches TRBD2 (6 bases). Germline values: CDR1 KGHSH, CDR2 LQKENI. V lost 5 bases and J lost 4, with 27 bases in between. The CDR3 runs to 19 residues. CDR3 nucleotides: TGTGCCAGCTCATCGCCCTCAGTTGTCGGGAGCGCGGGTTACAATGAGCAGTTCTTC. This translates into CASSSPSVVGSAGYNEQFF.

The J gene is TRBJ2-1, the V gene TRBV5-1, with 8 positions matching TRBD2. V was pared by 4 bases and J by 9 bases, with 6 bases of the junction left unmatched. The CDR3 loop spans 13 amino acids. Germline loops: CDR1 SGHRS, CDR2 YFSETQ. The CDR3 coding sequence is TGCGCCAGCAGCGCCGGGACTAGGGGTGAGCAGTTCTTC. It is translated as CASSAGTRGEQFF. The full variable domain, completed using reference TRBV5-1 and TRBJ2-1, is KAGVTQTPRYLIKTRGQQVTLSCSPISGHRSVSWYQQTPGQGLQFLFEYFSETQRNKGNFPGRFSGRQFSNSRSEMNVSTLELGDSALYLCASSAGTRGEQFFGPGTRLTVL.

The chain couples TRBV5-4 to TRBJ2-1; D possibly uses TRBD1 or TRBD2 (6 bases each). With 1 base removed from V and 6 bases from J, the gap between germline ends came to 14 bases. Germline values: CDR1 SGHNT, CDR2 YYREEE (reference sequence). The CDR3 consists of 15 residues. The CDR3 nucleotides read TGTGCCAGCAGCTTGTCGGGGGCCGGGGTCAATGAGCAGTTCTTC. Protein sequence: CASSLSGAGVNEQFF.

The chain links TRBV29-1 to TRBJ2-3, with D maybe TRBD2 (5 bases). Germline CDR1 SQVTM, CDR2 ANQGSEA. The V and J ends lost 4 bases and 5 bases respectively, with 19 bases between them. The CDR3 sequence is 15 residues long. The CDR3 protein is CSVVGRAPFGDTQYF. In DNA, the CDR3 is TGCAGCGTTGTAGGGCGGGCACCATTCGGAGATACGCAGTATTTT.

The CDR3 nucleotides read TGTGCCAGCAGTTACAGGGTTCGGGACAAAAACATTCAGTACTTC. Translating gives CASSYRVRDKNIQYF. V usage is TRBV28 and J usage is TRBJ2-4; the D gene is possibly TRBD1 (6 bases). CDR3 size: 15 residues. The germline V gene encodes CDR1 MDHEN and CDR2 SYDVKM. V was shortened by 4 bases and J by 3 bases, with 13 bases between the two germline ends.

The rearrangement links TRBV7-9 to TRBJ2-1; TRBD2 matches at 8 bases. The CDR3 is 14 residues long. Germline V lookup: CDR1 SEHNR, CDR2 FQNEAQ (reference sequence). Trimming cost V 2 bases and J 9 bases; bases outside gene matches: 6. CDR3 loop: CASSLPSGGREQFF. The CDR3 DNA reads TGTGCCAGCAGCTTACCGTCGGGGGGGCGTGAGCAGTTCTTC.

The V and J genes are TRBV5-1 and TRBJ2-2; D not resolved. The V gene lost 2 bases and the J gene lost 7 bases, with 9 bases spanning the gap. The germline gives CDR1 SGHRS, CDR2 YFSETQ. The CDR3 contains 13 residues. The CDR3 DNA sequence: TGCGCCAGCAGCTTCCAAGTGGGCGGGGAGCTGTTTTTT. Protein product: CASSFQVGGELFF.